The 5 T cell receptor beta chains listed next were all sequenced from one sample in a study of neurological immune-mediated disorders. Via MiXCR, TCRdb re-called the 5' RACE reads, giving one row per CDR3 protein. The sample records 60,000 or so distinct CDR3 sequences, 3% to 4% being singletons. The sequencing sample was made of PBMCs. These receptors originate from a woman in her sixties or seventies with multiple sclerosis.

This clonotype was seen repeatedly, ten times or more. V gene TRBV5-1 combines with J gene TRBJ2-4, with a tentative D call TRBD2 (5 bases). The CDR3 is 16 amino acids. V was pared by 0 bases and J by 2 bases, with 12 bases between. Per the germline V gene, CDR1 is SGHRS and CDR2 is YFSETQ. The CDR3 reads CASSLGLALSKNIQYF. CDR3 coding DNA: TGCGCCAGCAGCTTGGGTCTAGCCTTATCCAAAAACATTCAGTACTTC.

In this sample, this clonotype turned up many times. V usage is TRBV5-1 and J usage is TRBJ2-7; no clear D. V was cut by 2 bases and J by 3 bases, with 12 bases left in between. The CDR3 runs 14 residues. From germline, CDR1 is SGHRS and CDR2 YFSETQ. The CDR3 spells CASSLRRADYEQYF. The CDR3 DNA reads as TGCGCCAGCAGCTTACGACGGGCCGACTACGAGCAGTACTTC.

This clonotype was recorded at least ten times. The gene calls are TRBV9 and TRBJ2-5; TRBD1 agrees at 8 bases. The CDR3 is 14 residues long. Germline V CDR1 and CDR2: SGDLS, YYNGEE. J was trimmed by 5 bases and V by 3 bases; bases with no gene match: 6. CDR3 region: CASSEGQGGETQYF. The CDR3 DNA reads TGTGCCAGCAGCGAAGGACAGGGCGGTGAGACCCAGTACTTC.

This clonotype showed up many times. The rearrangement links TRBV27 to TRBJ1-1, with TRBD1 identical over 7 bases. Germline V lookup: CDR1 MNHEY, CDR2 SMNVEV (reference sequence). CDR3 size: 14 residues. The junction had 8 bases not matched to a gene; V was cut back by 7 bases and J by 3 bases. The CDR3 DNA reads as TGTGCCAGCACCCCGACAGGGAGAGACACTGAAGCTTTCTTT. It is translated as CASTPTGRDTEAFF.

This clonotype has ten or more counts. The V and J genes are TRBV29-1 and TRBJ2-5; D not certain. Trimming removed 5 bases at V and 0 bases at J, with 10 bases between. The CDR3 covers 13 residues. The germline V gene has CDR1 SQVTM and CDR2 ANQGSEA. The chain's CDR3 is CSVYGLDQETQYF. DNA for the CDR3: TGCAGCGTTTATGGCTTGGACCAAGAGACCCAGTACTTC.